The 27 T cell receptor beta chains reported below all come from one sample, sequenced in a study of T-cell reconstitution after alpha-beta-depleted transplantation in children. Unique molecular identifiers were used in preparing the TCRbeta library. TCRdb reprocessed the PCR reads via MiXCR and lists one record per CDR3 protein. The sample has approximately 300,000 distinct CDR3 sequences, 9.5% to 13% seen once. The input for sequencing was peripheral blood, taken 180 days after TCRalphabeta/CD19-depleted stem cell transplant. The source of these receptors is a male patient aged 2 to 9 who had a stem cell transplant for chronic granulomatous disease, so the T cells may come from the graft donor.

This clonotype was counted ten times or more. The chain employs TRBV12-3 or TRBV12-4 and TRBJ1-4; 10 bases are shared with TRBD1. After removal of 5 bases from V and 3 bases from J, the junction contained 9 bases not matched to a gene. CDR3 length: 17 amino acids. In DNA form, the CDR3 reads TGTGCCAGCAGTCCTCCGGGACAGGGGTACGCTAATGAAAAACTGTTTTTT. It is translated as CASSPPGQGYANEKLFF.

There are many counts of this clonotype. This chain connects TRBV4-3 to TRBJ1-3, with TRBD1 matching over 8 bases. The CDR3 sequence is 16 residues long. The germline V gene encodes CDR1 LGHNA and CDR2 YSLEER. The ends lost 1 base at V and 3 bases at J; junction bases unmatched: 5. As DNA, the CDR3 is TGCGCCAGCAGCCAAGGGGCACAGGGGGTTGGAAACACCATATATTTT. It translates to CASSQGAQGVGNTIYF.

The table lists this clonotype with many counts. The chain has TRBV12-3 or TRBV12-4 and TRBJ2-4, with D maybe TRBD2 (6 bases). This CDR3 is built from 11 residues. Trimming took 5 bases from V and 10 from J, leaving 9 bases between them. In nucleotides, the CDR3 is TGTGCCAGCAGTCCCCGGGAGATTCAGTACTTC. Translation gives CASSPREIQYF.

Remarks on this clonotype: A read error may explain this, as a much larger clone is one base away. The genes are TRBV20-1 and TRBJ1-5, with D unclear. The CDR3 length is 15 residues. Looked up from germline, CDR1 is DFQATT and CDR2 is SNEGSKA (reference sequence). In DNA, the CDR3 is TGCAGTGCTAGAGTCGCCAGGATCAGCAATCAGCACCAGCATTTT. Protein product: CSARVARISNQHQHF.

This clonotype was recorded many times. CDR3 coding DNA: TGTGCCAGCAGTTTAGGGTCTTGGGGACAAGACAATGAGCAGTTCTTC. This translates into CASSLGSWGQDNEQFF. The chain is built from TRBV12-3 or TRBV12-4 and TRBJ2-1; the D gene is possibly TRBD1 (6 bases). Between the trimmed V and J ends, which lost 1 base and 5 bases, there was a span of 15 bases. The CDR3 spans 16 residues.

This clonotype has ten or more counts. J is TRBJ2-1 and V is TRBV20-1; D possibly uses TRBD1 or TRBD2 (6 bases each). The CDR3 spans 14 residues. The germline CDR1 and CDR2 sequences are DFQATT and SNEGSKA (reference sequence). Trimming stripped 3 bases from V and 4 bases from J, with 13 bases between. Here the CDR3 DNA reads TGCAGTGCTAGTACCGGGGGCAAATACAATGAGCAGTTCTTC. This encodes CSASTGGKYNEQFF.

Ten or more counts support this clonotype. The rearrangement links TRBV5-1 to TRBJ1-1, with D hard to call. Trimming removed 0 bases from V and 6 bases from J, with 9 bases in between. This CDR3 region has 13 residues. Germline CDR1 and CDR2: SGHRS and YFSETQ. CDR3 nucleotides: TGCGCCAGCAGCTTGGCCACGTTTGCTGAAGCTTTCTTT. Its protein product is CASSLATFAEAFF.

This clonotype has a count of ten or more. This chain uses TRBV20-1 with TRBJ2-1; 11 bases align to TRBD2. Trimming took 7 bases from V and 4 from J; bases not matched to a gene: 6. CDR3 size: 14 residues. Germline V gene sequence: CDR1 DFQATT, CDR2 SNEGSKA (reference sequence). CDR3 loop: CSVLLAGGYNEQFF. The CDR3 coding sequence is TGCAGTGTTCTTTTAGCGGGAGGGTACAATGAGCAGTTCTTC.

V gene TRBV30 combines with J gene TRBJ1-1; D ambiguous. CDR3 length equals 11 residues. V dropped 4 bases and J dropped 7 bases, with 10 bases sitting between them. CDR1 GTSNPN and CDR2 SVGIG come from the germline V gene (reference sequence). In DNA form, the CDR3 reads TGTGCCTGGAATTCGAGGGATGAAGCTTTCTTT. Amino acids: CAWNSRDEAFF.

Ten or more counts support this clonotype. The chain carries TRBV29-1 and TRBJ2-5, with a possible D match to TRBD1 (6 bases). The CDR3 covers 13 residues. The germline gives CDR1 SQVTM, CDR2 ANQGSEA. Deletions cut 4 bases from V and 0 bases from J, with 9 bases between. Written as DNA, the CDR3 is TGCAGCGTTGTGGGGGACAACCAAGAGACCCAGTACTTC. Protein: CSVVGDNQETQYF.

Many counts were recorded for this clonotype. The CDR3, as DNA: TGCAGTGCTAAAAAGGGACAGCAAGTGAATGAAGCTTTCTTT. It translates to CSAKKGQQVNEAFF. The chain uses TRBV20-1 and TRBJ1-1, with 7 bases fitting TRBD1. The CDR3 loop spans 14 amino acids. J gave up 7 bases and V 4 bases, and 12 bases lay outside the gene matches. Germline-derived CDR1 and CDR2 are DFQATT and SNEGSKA (reference sequence).

This clonotype was found many times. This rearrangement joins TRBV11-2 to TRBJ2-3; no firm D call. Germline V gives CDR1 SGHAT, CDR2 FQNNGV. The length of the CDR3 is 14 residues. V was trimmed by 0 bases and J by 4 bases, leaving 8 bases between them. CDR3 nucleotide sequence: TGTGCCAGCAGCTTAGATCACGTAGCAGATACGCAGTATTTT. It specifies CASSLDHVADTQYF.

This clonotype was picked up many times. The chain carries TRBV5-1 and TRBJ2-1, with D possibly TRBD1 on 7 matching bases. The CDR3 length is 16 residues. The V end lost 3 bases, the J end lost 0 bases, and 13 bases lay between the germline ends. CDR1 is SGHRS and CDR2 is YFSETQ in the germline V gene. DNA of the CDR3: TGCGCCAGCAGCTGGCCGCGGGACAGCTCCTACAATGAGCAGTTCTTC. Protein sequence: CASSWPRDSSYNEQFF. Based on the CDR3 plus reference TRBV5-1 and TRBJ2-1, the full variable domain is KAGVTQTPRYLIKTRGQQVTLSCSPISGHRSVSWYQQTPGQGLQFLFEYFSETQRNKGNFPGRFSGRQFSNSRSEMNVSTLELGDSALYLCASSWPRDSSYNEQFFGPGTRLTVL.

In its sample, this clonotype was seen many times. This chain uses TRBV5-1 with TRBJ1-1; D not certain. Germline V lookup: CDR1 SGHRS, CDR2 YFSETQ. The CDR3 runs to 15 residues. Trimming stripped 4 bases from V and 1 base from J, with 14 bases between. CDR3: CASSPDGRRNTEAFF. The CDR3 coding sequence is TGCGCCAGCAGCCCTGATGGCAGGAGGAACACTGAAGCTTTCTTT.

This clonotype showed up many times. The chain couples TRBV20-1 to TRBJ2-2; TRBD1 agrees at 8 bases. This CDR3 region has 16 residues. Germline V lookup: CDR1 DFQATT, CDR2 SNEGSKA (reference sequence). V shed 3 bases, J shed 7 bases, and the junction held 13 bases outside the gene matches. CDR3 residues: CSASKATGAIGGELFF. The CDR3, as DNA: TGCAGTGCTAGCAAAGCGACAGGGGCAATTGGCGGGGAGCTGTTTTTT.

V gene TRBV6-1 combines with J gene TRBJ1-5; D is perhaps TRBD1 (5 bases). CDR1 is MNHNS and CDR2 is SASEGT in the germline V gene. V was pared by 6 bases and J by 4 bases, with 19 bases between. CDR3 length: 16 residues. The CDR3 sequence is CASRESTIGGNQPQHF. The CDR3, as DNA: TGTGCCAGCAGGGAATCTACAATCGGGGGGAATCAGCCCCAGCATTTT.

This clonotype was counted at least ten times. The rearrangement joins TRBV2 to TRBJ2-3; 8 nucleotides line up with TRBD2. J gave up 1 base and V 6 bases, and 6 bases lay outside the gene matches. Germline assignment: CDR1 SNHLY and CDR2 FYNNEI. The CDR3 covers 15 residues. The CDR3: CASSGTRGRTDTQYF. Here the CDR3 DNA reads TGTGCCAGCAGCGGGACTAGGGGTCGCACAGATACGCAGTATTTT. Complete variable domain (other parts from reference TRBV2 and TRBJ2-3): EPEVTQTPSHQVTQMGQEVILRCVPISNHLYFYWYRQILGQKVEFLVSFYNNEISEKSEIFDDQFSVERPDGSNFTLKIRSTKLEDSAMYFCASSGTRGRTDTQYFGPGTRLTVL.

This clonotype was counted only a few times. V gene TRBV30 combines with J gene TRBJ2-1; 7 bases are shared with TRBD1. Germline V lookup: CDR1 GTSNPN, CDR2 SVGIG (reference sequence). V gave up 2 bases and J gave up 7 bases; unmatched junction bases: 14. The CDR3 spans 16 residues. The CDR3 loop is CAWSIRATAGGNEQFF. In DNA, the CDR3 is TGTGCCTGGAGTATTAGGGCTACGGCAGGGGGTAATGAGCAGTTCTTC. The variable domain in full, with the rest retrieved from reference TRBV30 and TRBJ2-1, is SQTIHQWPATLVQPVGSPLSLECTVEGTSNPNLYWYRQAAGRGLQLLFYSVGIGQISSEVPQNLSASRPQDRQFILSSKKLLLSDSGFYLCAWSIRATAGGNEQFFGPGTRLTVL.

In this sample, this clonotype turned up many times. The chain links TRBV7-2 to TRBJ2-5; 8 bases are a match to TRBD1. This CDR3 region has 15 residues. Germline lookup yields CDR1 SGHTA and CDR2 FQGNSA. With 1 base clipped from V and 5 bases from J, the junction kept 6 bases outside the gene matches. The CDR3 region has the DNA TGTGCCAGCAGCTTAGTCGACAGGGGTGGGGAGACCCAGTACTTC. As protein: CASSLVDRGGETQYF.

This clonotype has at least ten counts. This chain uses TRBV28 with TRBJ2-7, with unresolved D. CDR3 length equals 14 residues. CDR1 and CDR2 from the germline V gene are MDHEN and SYDVKM. Deletions cut 5 bases from V and 2 bases from J, with 13 bases between. The CDR3 here is CASSTSPDAYEQYF. CDR3 in DNA: TGTGCCAGCAGTACCTCACCCGACGCCTACGAGCAGTACTTC. The variable domain in full, completed from reference TRBV28 and TRBJ2-7, reads DVKVTQSSRYLVKRTGEKVFLECVQDMDHENMFWYRQDPGLGLRLIYFSYDVKMKEKGDIPEGYSVSREKKERFSLILESASTNQTSMYLCASSTSPDAYEQYFGPGTRLTVT.

There are many counts of this clonotype. The chain combines TRBV7-6 with TRBJ2-7; the D call may be TRBD1 or TRBD2 (5 bases each). Trimming left V 7 bases short and J 2 bases short, with 15 bases between. Germline V lookup: CDR1 SGHVS, CDR2 FNYEAQ. The CDR3 runs 14 residues. Here the CDR3 DNA reads TGTGCCAGCACCCTGGGGGACGGTACCTACGAGCAGTACTTC. Translated, it gives CASTLGDGTYEQYF.

This clonotype was picked up many times. CDR3 sequence: CASSPGRNQPQHF. For the CDR3, the DNA is TGTGCCAGCTCACCCGGGAGAAATCAGCCCCAGCATTTT. V gene TRBV18 combines with J gene TRBJ1-5; D not certain. Germline CDR1 and CDR2: KGHSH and LQKENI. The germline V and J ends were trimmed by 3 bases and 4 bases, with 7 bases remaining between them. The CDR3 runs 13 residues.

The table lists this clonotype with many counts. The chain employs TRBV7-9 and TRBJ2-1, with TRBD2 as a possible D gene (5 bases). The CDR3 extends over 16 amino acids. Germline V gives CDR1 SEHNR, CDR2 FQNEAQ (reference sequence). Trimming pared 5 bases from V and 5 bases from J, leaving 19 bases between. CDR3 residues: CASSPLGIGEDNEQFF. CDR3 coding DNA: TGTGCCAGCAGCCCCCTGGGTATCGGGGAAGACAATGAGCAGTTCTTC.

As concerns this clonotype: One base away lies a much larger clone, so this may be a sequencing read error. This chain uses TRBV5-4 with TRBJ2-1, with TRBD1 as a possible D gene (5 bases). The germline gives CDR1 SGHNT, CDR2 YYREEE (reference sequence). The CDR3 covers 15 residues. CDR3 region: CTSSLQGLLYNEQFF. DNA of the CDR3: TGTACCAGCAGCCTGCAGGGTCTACTCTACAATGAGCAGTTCTTC.

This clonotype was seen repeatedly, ten times or more. The chain couples TRBV27 to TRBJ2-3; the match to TRBD2 covers 9 bases. Germline CDR1 and CDR2: MNHEY and SMNVEV (reference sequence). Trimming took 5 bases from V and 11 from J; bases not matched to a gene: 8. The CDR3 loop spans 13 amino acids. CDR3 coding DNA: TGTGCCAGCAGTCCCTCCGCGGGAGGGGTGCAGTATTTT. Residues: CASSPSAGGVQYF.

In its sample, this clonotype was seen many times. The chain combines TRBV12-3 or TRBV12-4 with TRBJ2-1; 7 nucleotides agree with TRBD1. The CDR3 is 14 amino acids. With 6 bases clipped from V and 6 bases from J, the junction kept 8 bases outside the gene matches. CDR3 coding DNA: TGTGCCAGCAGACCCGGGACAGCAGGCAATGAGCAGTTCTTC. As protein: CASRPGTAGNEQFF.

This clonotype was observed many times. This sequence joins TRBV12-3 or TRBV12-4 and TRBJ2-1; 10 nucleotides agree with TRBD2. The V segment lost 6 bases and the J segment 9 bases; nucleotides outside the gene matches: 8. This CDR3 has 14 amino acids. This CDR3 reads CASSRSGGAGEQFF. CDR3 nucleotides: TGTGCCAGCAGCCGAAGCGGGGGGGCAGGTGAGCAGTTCTTC.